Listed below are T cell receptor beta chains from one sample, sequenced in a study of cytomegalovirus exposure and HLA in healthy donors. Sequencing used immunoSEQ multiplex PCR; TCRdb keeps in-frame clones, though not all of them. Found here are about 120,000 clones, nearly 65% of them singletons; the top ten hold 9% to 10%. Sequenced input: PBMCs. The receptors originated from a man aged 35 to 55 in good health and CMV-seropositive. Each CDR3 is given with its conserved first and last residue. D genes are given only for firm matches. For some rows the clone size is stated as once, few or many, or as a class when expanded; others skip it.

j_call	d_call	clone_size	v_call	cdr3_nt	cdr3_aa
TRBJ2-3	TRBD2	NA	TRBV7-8	TGTGCCAGCAGCTTAGCGGCGGGGGGGCGAGTCATTACAGATACGCAGTATTTT	CASSLAAGGRVITDTQYF
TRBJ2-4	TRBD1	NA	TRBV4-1	TGCGCCAGCCTAGACAGGGGGAAAAACATTCAGTACTTC	CASLDRGKNIQYF
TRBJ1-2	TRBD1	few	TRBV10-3	TGTGCCATCAGTGACCCAGAACAGGGGTCCTATGGCTACACCTTC	CAISDPEQGSYGYTF
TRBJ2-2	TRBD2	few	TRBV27	TGTGCCAGCAGCCCGACTAGCGGGAGAGTTAGCACCGGGGAGCTGTTTTTT	CASSPTSGRVSTGELFF
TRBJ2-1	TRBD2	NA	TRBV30	TGTGCCTGGAGTGTAGGACTAGTAAGAGCCTTGGATGAGCAGTTCTTC	CAWSVGLVRALDEQFF
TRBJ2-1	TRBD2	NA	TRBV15	TGTGCCACCAGCCTCTTTAGCGGGAGCGGCGGTGGCAATGAGCAGTTCTTC	CATSLFSGSGGGNEQFF
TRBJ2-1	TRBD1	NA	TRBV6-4	TGTGCCAGCAGAGAAGAACAGGGGGCCTACAATGAGCAGTTCTTC	CASREEQGAYNEQFF
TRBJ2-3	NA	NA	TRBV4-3	TGCGCCAGCAGCCTCGGGACTACAGATACGCAGTATTTT	CASSLGTTDTQYF
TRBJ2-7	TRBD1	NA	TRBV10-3	TGTGCCATCAGGGACAGGGGTTACGAGCAGTACTTC	CAIRDRGYEQYF
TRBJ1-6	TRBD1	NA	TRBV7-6	TGTGCCAGCAGCTTAGCGCTAAGGGGGCCAGCAAATTCACCCCTCCACTTT	CASSLALRGPANSPLHF
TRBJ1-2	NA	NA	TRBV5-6	TGTGCCAGCACATTGCAGGGGATGGTGAGCTACACCTTC	CASTLQGMVSYTF
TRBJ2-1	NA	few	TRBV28	TGTGCCAGCAGTTTTCTTTTAGGCGGCATTAATGAGCAGTTCTTC	CASSFLLGGINEQFF
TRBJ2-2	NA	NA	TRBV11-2	TGTGCCAGCAGCTTAGTCTGGCGGCGGGACAGTTACACCGGGGAGCTGTTTTTT	CASSLVWRRDSYTGELFF
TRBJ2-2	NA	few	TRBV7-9	TGTGCCAGCAGCTTAGGAGTTGCCGGGGAGCTGTTTTTT	CASSLGVAGELFF
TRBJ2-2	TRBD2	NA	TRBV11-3	TGTGCCAGCAGCTCAAGGGGGCTAGCGGGGGCAACCGGGGAGCTGTTTTTT	CASSSRGLAGATGELFF
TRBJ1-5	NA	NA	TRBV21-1	TGTGCCAGCAGCAAGGGGGGGGGCAGTCAGCCCCAGCATTTT	CASSKGGGSQPQHF
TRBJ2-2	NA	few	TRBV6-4	TGTGCCAGCAGTGACTCGCGGGCAGGGGATAACACCGGGGAGCTGTTTTTT	CASSDSRAGDNTGELFF
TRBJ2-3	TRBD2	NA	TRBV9	TGTGCCAGCAGCGTCGGACTAGCGGTTCTAGATACGCAGTATTTT	CASSVGLAVLDTQYF
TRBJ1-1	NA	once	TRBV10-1	TGCGCCAGCAGTGAGTCGAGGCAACTCCAAGCTTTCTTT	CASSESRQLQAFF
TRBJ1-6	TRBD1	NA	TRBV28	TGTGCCAGCAGTTCATGGGGACAGGGACATAATTCACCCCTCCACTTT	CASSSWGQGHNSPLHF
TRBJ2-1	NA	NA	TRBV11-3	TGTGCCAGCAGCGTGGACAGTAATGAGCAGTTCTTC	CASSVDSNEQFF
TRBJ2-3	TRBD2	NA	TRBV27	TGTGCCAGCAGTTGGTTAGCGGGGGGGCATGATACGCAGTATTTT	CASSWLAGGHDTQYF
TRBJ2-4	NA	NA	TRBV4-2	TGTGCCAGCAGCCAAGACTTTCCCCCAGAAAACATTCAGTACTTC	CASSQDFPPENIQYF
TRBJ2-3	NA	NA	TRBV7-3	TGTGCCAGCAGCGAGGGGGGGGGAGCGGATACGCAGTATTTT	CASSEGGGADTQYF
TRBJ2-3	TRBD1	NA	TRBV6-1	TGTGCCAGCAGTGAGCCGGGACAGGGAGACGGTGCGCAGTATTTT	CASSEPGQGDGAQYF
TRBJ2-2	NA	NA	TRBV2	TGTGCCAGCAGTCTGTTGTCCGGGGAGCTGTTTTTT	CASSLLSGELFF
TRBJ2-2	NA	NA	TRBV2	TGTGCCAGCAGTGCTGGAGGGGCTAGGGAGCTGTTTTTT	CASSAGGARELFF
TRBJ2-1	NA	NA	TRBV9	TGTGCCAGCAGCGTCAACGGGTTTAGTTACAATGAGCAGTTCTTC	CASSVNGFSYNEQFF
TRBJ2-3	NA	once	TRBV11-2	TGTGCCAGCAGCGGAGTCGGAGATACGCAGTATTTT	CASSGVGDTQYF
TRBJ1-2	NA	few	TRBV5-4	TGTGCCAGCAGCTTGGCAGGGCTGAACTATGGCTACACCTTC	CASSLAGLNYGYTF
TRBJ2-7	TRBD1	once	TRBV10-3	TGTGCCATCAGTGAACAGGGGGCACTCTACGAGCAGTACTTC	CAISEQGALYEQYF
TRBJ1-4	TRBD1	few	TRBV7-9	TGTGCCAGCAGCTTCCCGACCGGGACAGTAGTTGCAACTAATGAAAAACTGTTTTTT	CASSFPTGTVVATNEKLFF
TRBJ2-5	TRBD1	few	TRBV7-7	TGTGCCAGCAGCCCAGCAAGGGACAGGAGAGAGACCCAGTACTTC	CASSPARDRRETQYF
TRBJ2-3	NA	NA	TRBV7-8	TGTGCCAGCAGCTTATTTGTTACGGTAACAGGCACAGATACGCAGTATTTT	CASSLFVTVTGTDTQYF
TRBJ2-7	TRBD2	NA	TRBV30	TGTGCCTGGGACAAGGGACTAGCGGGAGTAGGCGAGCAGTACTTC	CAWDKGLAGVGEQYF
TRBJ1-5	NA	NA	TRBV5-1	TGCGCCAGCAGCTTCGGAGGGGTCAATCAGCCCCAGCATTTT	CASSFGGVNQPQHF
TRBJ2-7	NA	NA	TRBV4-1	TGCGCCAGCAGCCAAGTGGCGGGGGCAAGCTCCTACGAGCAGTACTTC	CASSQVAGASSYEQYF
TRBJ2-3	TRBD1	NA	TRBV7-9	TGTGCCAGCAGCTTAGGACAGGGGGCGGCAGATACGCAGTATTTT	CASSLGQGAADTQYF
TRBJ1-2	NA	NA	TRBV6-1	TGTGCCAGCAGTGAAGTCCAGTATGGCTACACCTTC	CASSEVQYGYTF
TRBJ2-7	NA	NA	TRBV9	TGTGCCAGCAGCGTCAGCGCTACAATCTACGAGCAGTACTTC	CASSVSATIYEQYF
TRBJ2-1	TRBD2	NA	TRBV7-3	TGTGCCAGCGGGACTAGCGGGGGAGTCGATGAGCAGTTCTTC	CASGTSGGVDEQFF
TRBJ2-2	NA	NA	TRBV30	TGTGCCTGGAGTGTACAACAGATGAACACCGGGGAGCTGTTTTTT	CAWSVQQMNTGELFF
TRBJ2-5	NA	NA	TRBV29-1	TGCAGCGTCCCCAGGGAGCGGGCAATACAAGAGACCCAGTACTTC	CSVPRERAIQETQYF
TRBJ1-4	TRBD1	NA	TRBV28	TGTGCCAGCAGTAGGGGACAGGGGCGTGAAAAACTGTTTTTT	CASSRGQGREKLFF
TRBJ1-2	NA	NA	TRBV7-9	TGTGCCAGCAGCTTATTGGGGGCGCGAAGTACAGGCTACACCTTC	CASSLLGARSTGYTF
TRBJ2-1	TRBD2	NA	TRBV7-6	TGTGCCAGCAGCTTAGCCCGGACTAGCGGGAGAAATGAGCAGTTCTTC	CASSLARTSGRNEQFF
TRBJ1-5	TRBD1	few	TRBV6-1	TGTGCCAGCAGTGGAGGACAGGGGTATAAGCCCCAGCATTTT	CASSGGQGYKPQHF
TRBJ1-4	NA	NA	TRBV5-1	TGCGCCAGCAGCTTAGTGGCAGGAGGCGAAAAACTGTTTTTT	CASSLVAGGEKLFF
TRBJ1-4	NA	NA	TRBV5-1	TGCGCCAGCAGCCCCACGGGTCCAGAAAAACTGTTTTTT	CASSPTGPEKLFF
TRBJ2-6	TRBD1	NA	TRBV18	TGTGCCAGCTCACCTCCGGGACAGGGACTCTCTGGGGCCAACGTCCTGACTTTC	CASSPPGQGLSGANVLTF
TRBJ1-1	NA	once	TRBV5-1	TGCGCCAGCAGCTGGGGGGGAACTGAAGCTTTCTTT	CASSWGGTEAFF
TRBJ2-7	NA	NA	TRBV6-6	TGTGCCAGCACCAAGCCGGGGAGGACCCCCTACGAGCAGTACTTC	CASTKPGRTPYEQYF
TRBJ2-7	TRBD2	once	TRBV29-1	TGCAGCGTACGGACTAGCGGGAAGAGCGAGCAGTACTTC	CSVRTSGKSEQYF
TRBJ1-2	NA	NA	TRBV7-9	TGTGCCAGCAGCTTAGGCCGCGGCAGTACCGGCTATGGCTACACCTTC	CASSLGRGSTGYGYTF
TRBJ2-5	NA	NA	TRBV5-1	TGCGCCAGCAGCCGACAACCACAGGGCCCCGGGGTCCAAGAGACCCAGTACTTC	CASSRQPQGPGVQETQYF
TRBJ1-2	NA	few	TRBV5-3	TGTGCCAGAAGCTTGGGGGCAGGTCCGCCTGGCTACACCTTC	CARSLGAGPPGYTF
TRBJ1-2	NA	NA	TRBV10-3	TGTGCCATCAGCTCCAGGGAAACGACTGGCTACACCTTC	CAISSRETTGYTF
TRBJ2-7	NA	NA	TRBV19	TGTGCCAGTAGTATAGTTTTGGGCAGGGCCTACGAGCAGTACTTC	CASSIVLGRAYEQYF
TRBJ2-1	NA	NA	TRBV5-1	TGCGCCAGCAGCTCAACCCCGGGGGTCAGCGAGCAGTTCTTC	CASSSTPGVSEQFF
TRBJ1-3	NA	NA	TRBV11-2	TGTGCCAGCAGCTTAGAGGCTAACACCATATATTTT	CASSLEANTIYF